Below are 14 T cell receptor beta chains sequenced from a single sample in a study of blood T cells in healthy people across ages (dated by TCRdb to between 2014 and 2017). Library preparation used 5' RACE. Sequencing used an Illumina HiSeq 2500. A second about 6 to 11 cycle PCR used a sample-barcoded 5' primer and a J-beta primer mix. TCRdb's own reprocessing of the public reads used fastp at Q25 and MiXCR and kept productive beta chains. CDR3 protein sequences are deduplicated, and each keeps its most common genes and DNA. Recorded for this sample are some 1.5 million distinct CDR3 sequences; about 30% of them occurred a single time. The ten largest clonotypes hold 6.5% to 8.5% of the sample. The specimen was blood. Receptors originate from a woman aged 30 to 39 in good health.

This clonotype was counted only a few times. The chain employs TRBV12-3 or TRBV12-4 and TRBJ2-1; D is ambiguous. This CDR3 is 13 amino acids long. V was clipped by 4 bases and J by 14 bases, with 18 bases between them. This chain's CDR3 is CASSSPARIRKFF. CDR3 DNA sequence: TGTGCCAGCAGTTCACCAGCGCGTATCCGCAAGTTCTTC.

V gene TRBV20-1 combines with J gene TRBJ2-3; 11 positions agree with TRBD2. Germline V gives CDR1 DFQATT, CDR2 SNEGSKA (reference sequence). The CDR3 sequence is 14 residues long. The V gene end was trimmed by 3 bases and the J gene end by 6 bases; junction bases not matched to a gene: 5. DNA for the CDR3: TGCAGTGCTAGCCCCGGGACTAGCGGCGATACGCAGTATTTT. This gives the protein CSASPGTSGDTQYF.

As to this clonotype: At one end the junction does not follow the germline gene, possibly because of a read error. The chain combines TRBV12-5 with TRBJ2-3, with D tentatively TRBD1 or TRBD2 (5 bases each). Germline lookup yields CDR1 LGHNT and CDR2 FRNRAP. The CDR3 contains 12 residues. The chain's CDR3 is CASRGSGDAQYF. The DNA of the CDR3 is TGTGCTAGCCGGGGCTCAGGAGATGCGCAGTATTTT. The whole variable domain, remainder taken from reference TRBV12-5 and TRBJ2-3, is DARVTQTPRHKVTEMGQEVTMRCQPILGHNTVFWYRQTMMQGLELLAYFRNRAPLDDSGMPKDRFSAEMPDATLATLKIQPSEPRDSAVYFCASRGSGDAQYFGPGTRLTVL.

This rearrangement joins TRBV6-7 to TRBJ1-4; D remains unclear. TRBV6-7 is flagged as an ORF with uncertain function. The CDR3 is 16 amino acids. Trimming shortened V by 5 bases and J by 4 bases, and 17 bases separated the two germline ends. The CDR3 here is CASSPPCWLGNEKLFF. CDR3 nucleotides: TGTGCCAGCAGTCCCCCTTGTTGGTTGGGTAATGAAAAACTGTTTTTT.

This clonotype was counted once. The V and J genes are TRBV20-1 and TRBJ2-7; TRBD2 agrees at 10 bases. Germline V gives CDR1 DFQATT, CDR2 SNEGSKA (reference sequence). The CDR3 has 18 amino acids. Losses at the gene ends were 3 bases for V and 2 bases for J; bases not matched to a gene: 16. The CDR3 here is CSASRLPSGGRTTYEQYF. DNA of the CDR3: TGCAGTGCTAGCCGACTTCCTAGCGGGGGCCGAACAACCTACGAGCAGTACTTC.

CDR3: CSATDRRGFSYEQYF. CDR3 DNA sequence: TGCAGTGCTACCGATCGGCGGGGGTTTTCCTACGAGCAGTACTTC. The J gene is TRBJ2-7, the V gene TRBV20-1; TRBD2 aligns across 7 bases. The CDR3 runs to 15 residues. The ends lost 4 bases at V and 1 base at J; junction bases unmatched: 10. CDR1 and CDR2 from the germline V gene are DFQATT and SNEGSKA (reference sequence).

This clonotype has ten or more counts. The rearrangement links TRBV9 to TRBJ2-1, with TRBD2 matching 10 bases. Per the germline V gene, CDR1 is SGDLS and CDR2 is YYNGEE. V dropped 7 bases and J dropped 8; count of bases not matched to a gene: 18. The CDR3 is made up of 17 amino acids. The CDR3 nucleotides are TGTGCCAGCGGAGCGGGAGGGGACCCTACGGGGGGGTATGAGCAGTTCTTC. It yields the protein CASGAGGDPTGGYEQFF.

The chain has TRBV18 and TRBJ2-3, with D possibly TRBD2 on 5 matching bases. Deletions cut 1 base from V and 2 bases from J, with 16 bases between. This CDR3 contains 17 residues. Per germline, CDR1 KGHSH and CDR2 LQKENI. CDR3 sequence (DNA): TGTGCCAGCTCACCACTTGTCCGACCGGGAAACACAGATACGCAGTATTTT. Its translation is CASSPLVRPGNTDTQYF.

This clonotype was detected only a few times. The CDR3 region has the DNA TGCAGTGCCATAACTAAGAGGGGCGACGGGGCCAACGTCCTGACTTTC. Translation gives CSAITKRGDGANVLTF. The V gene is TRBV20-1, the J gene TRBJ2-6, with D perhaps TRBD1 or TRBD2 (5 bases each). CDR1 is DFQATT and CDR2 is SNEGSKA in the germline V gene (reference sequence). The CDR3 spans 16 residues. V dropped 6 bases and J dropped 4 bases, with 19 bases sitting between them.

This clonotype showed up just a few times. This sequence joins TRBV5-4 and TRBJ2-1; either TRBD1 or TRBD2 may supply D (5 bases each). Looked up from germline, CDR1 is SGHNT and CDR2 is YYREEE (reference sequence). CDR3 size: 15 residues. Trimming took 6 bases from V and 7 from J, leaving 20 bases between them. CDR3 protein: CASTNRDEVGNEQFF. The CDR3, as DNA: TGTGCCAGCACGAACCGGGACGAAGTCGGGAATGAGCAGTTCTTC.

This chain links TRBV5-1 with TRBJ1-5; no clear D gene. The CDR3 length is 13 residues. Trimming took off 0 bases at V and 11 bases at J, with 12 bases between the two ends. Germline assignment: CDR1 SGHRS and CDR2 YFSETQ. The CDR3 DNA is TGCGCCAGCAGCTTGGAGGGCGAGGGTTCCCAGCATTTT. This translates into CASSLEGEGSQHF. The whole variable domain, filled in from reference TRBV5-1 and TRBJ1-5, reads KAGVTQTPRYLIKTRGQQVTLSCSPISGHRSVSWYQQTPGQGLQFLFEYFSETQRNKGNFPGRFSGRQFSNSRSEMNVSTLELGDSALYLCASSLEGEGSQHFGDGTRLSIL.

A remark on this clonotype: Being one base from a much bigger clone, this may be a read error. The V and J genes are TRBV20-1 and TRBJ2-5, with a possible D match to TRBD2 (5 bases). The CDR3 has 14 residues. V was shortened by 5 bases and J by 0 bases, with 13 bases between the two germline ends. Germline CDR1 reads DFQATT; CDR2 reads SNEGSKA (reference sequence). Here the CDR3 reads CSAALAGNQETQYF. The CDR3 region has the DNA TGCAGTGCTGCCTTGGCGGGCAACCAAGAGACCCAGTACTTC.

This clonotype appeared many times. V usage is TRBV6-5 and J usage is TRBJ2-7, with TRBD1 matching 8 bases. The germline gives CDR1 MNHEY, CDR2 SVGAGI. V lost 6 bases to trimming and J lost 6 bases; unmatched junction nucleotides: 4. CDR3 length: 12 amino acids. This chain's CDR3 is CASSSGGVEQYF. CDR3 nucleotide sequence: TGTGCCAGCAGCTCAGGGGGCGTCGAGCAGTACTTC.

This clonotype occurred a few times. V usage is TRBV20-1 and J usage is TRBJ1-4; a weak D match, TRBD1 (6 bases). Trimming took 0 bases from V and 14 from J, leaving 10 bases between them. CDR3 length: 11 residues. Germline V gene data show CDR1 as DFQATT and CDR2 as SNEGSKA (reference sequence). CDR3 in DNA: TGCAGTGCTAGAGACAGGACAGTCCTGTTTTTT. Protein product: CSARDRTVLFF.